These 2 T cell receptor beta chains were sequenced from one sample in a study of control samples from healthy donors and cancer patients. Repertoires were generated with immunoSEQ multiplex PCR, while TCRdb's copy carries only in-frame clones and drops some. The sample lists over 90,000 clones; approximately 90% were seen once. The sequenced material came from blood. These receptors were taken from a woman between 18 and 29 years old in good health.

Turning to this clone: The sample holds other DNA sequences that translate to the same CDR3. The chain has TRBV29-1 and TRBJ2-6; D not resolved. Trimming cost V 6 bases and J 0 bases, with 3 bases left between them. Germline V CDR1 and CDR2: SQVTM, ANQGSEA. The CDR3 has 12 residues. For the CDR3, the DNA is TGCAGCGTAGACTCTGGGGCCAACGTCCTGACTTTC. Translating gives CSVDSGANVLTF.

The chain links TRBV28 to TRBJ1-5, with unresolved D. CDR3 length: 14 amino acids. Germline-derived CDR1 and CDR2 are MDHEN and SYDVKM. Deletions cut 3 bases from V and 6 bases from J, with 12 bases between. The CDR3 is CASSFRGSSQPQHF. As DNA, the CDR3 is TGTGCCAGCAGTTTTCGGGGATCCAGTCAGCCCCAGCATTTT.